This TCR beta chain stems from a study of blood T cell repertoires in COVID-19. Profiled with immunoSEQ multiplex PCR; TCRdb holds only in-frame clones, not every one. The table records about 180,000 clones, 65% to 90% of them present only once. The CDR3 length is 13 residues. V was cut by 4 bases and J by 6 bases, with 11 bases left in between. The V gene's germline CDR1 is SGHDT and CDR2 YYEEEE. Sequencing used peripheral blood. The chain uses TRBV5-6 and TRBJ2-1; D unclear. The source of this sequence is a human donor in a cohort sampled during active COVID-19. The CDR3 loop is CASSRTLRNEQFF. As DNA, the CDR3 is TGTGCCAGCAGCCGAACCCTACGCAATGAGCAGTTCTTC.